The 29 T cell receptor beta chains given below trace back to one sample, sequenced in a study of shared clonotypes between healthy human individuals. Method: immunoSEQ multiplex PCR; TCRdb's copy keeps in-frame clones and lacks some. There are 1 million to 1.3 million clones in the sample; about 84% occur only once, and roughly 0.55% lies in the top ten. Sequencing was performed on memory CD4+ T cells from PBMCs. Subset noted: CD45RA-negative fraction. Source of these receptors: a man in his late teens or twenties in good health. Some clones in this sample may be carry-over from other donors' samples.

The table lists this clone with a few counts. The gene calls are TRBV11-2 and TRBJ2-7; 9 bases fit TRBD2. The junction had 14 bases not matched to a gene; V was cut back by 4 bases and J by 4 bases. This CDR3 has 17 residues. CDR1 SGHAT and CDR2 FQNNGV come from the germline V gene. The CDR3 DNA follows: TGTGCCAGCAGCTCTCTTCCCGGGCGGGAGGGCCGGTACGAGCAGTACTTC. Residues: CASSSLPGREGRYEQYF.

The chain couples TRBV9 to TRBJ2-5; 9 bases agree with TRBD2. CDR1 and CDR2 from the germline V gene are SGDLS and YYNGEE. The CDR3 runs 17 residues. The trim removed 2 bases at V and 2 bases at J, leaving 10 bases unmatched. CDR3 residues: CASSVSLAGNSQETQYF. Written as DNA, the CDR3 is TGTGCCAGCAGCGTTTCACTAGCGGGTAACAGTCAAGAGACCCAGTACTTC.

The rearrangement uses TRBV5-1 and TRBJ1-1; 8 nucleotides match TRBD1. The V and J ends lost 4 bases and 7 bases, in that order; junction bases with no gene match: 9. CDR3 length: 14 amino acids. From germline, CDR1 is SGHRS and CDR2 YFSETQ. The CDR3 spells CASSVDRVEGEAFF. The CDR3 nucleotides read TGCGCCAGCAGCGTGGACAGGGTCGAGGGTGAAGCTTTCTTT.

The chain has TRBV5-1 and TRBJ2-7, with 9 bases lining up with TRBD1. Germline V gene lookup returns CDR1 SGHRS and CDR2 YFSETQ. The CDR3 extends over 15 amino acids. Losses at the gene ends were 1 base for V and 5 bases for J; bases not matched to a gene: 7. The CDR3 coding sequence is TGCGCCAGCAGCTTGTTACCGGGACAGGGAAACGAGCAGTACTTC. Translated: CASSLLPGQGNEQYF. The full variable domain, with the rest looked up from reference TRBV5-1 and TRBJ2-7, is KAGVTQTPRYLIKTRGQQVTLSCSPISGHRSVSWYQQTPGQGLQFLFEYFSETQRNKGNFPGRFSGRQFSNSRSEMNVSTLELGDSALYLCASSLLPGQGNEQYFGPGTRLTVT.

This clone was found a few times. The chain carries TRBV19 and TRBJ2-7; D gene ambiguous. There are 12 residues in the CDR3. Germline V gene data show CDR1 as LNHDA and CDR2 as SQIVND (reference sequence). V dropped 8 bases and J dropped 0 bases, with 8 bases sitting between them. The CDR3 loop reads CASSPRSYEQYF. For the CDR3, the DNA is TGTGCCAGTTCCCCCCGCTCCTACGAGCAGTACTTC.

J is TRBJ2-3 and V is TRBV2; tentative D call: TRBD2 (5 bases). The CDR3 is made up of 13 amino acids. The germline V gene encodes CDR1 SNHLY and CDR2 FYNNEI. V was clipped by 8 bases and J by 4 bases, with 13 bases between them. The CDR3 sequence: CASGERAPDTQYF. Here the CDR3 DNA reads TGTGCCAGCGGGGAGAGGGCCCCAGATACGCAGTATTTT.

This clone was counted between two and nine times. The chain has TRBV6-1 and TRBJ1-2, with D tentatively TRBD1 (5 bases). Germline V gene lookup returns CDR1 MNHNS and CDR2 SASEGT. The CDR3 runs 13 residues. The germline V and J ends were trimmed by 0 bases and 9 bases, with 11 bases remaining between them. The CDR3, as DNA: TGTGCCAGCAGTGAAGCGGGGCCCAGTAGCTACACCTTC. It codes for CASSEAGPSSYTF.

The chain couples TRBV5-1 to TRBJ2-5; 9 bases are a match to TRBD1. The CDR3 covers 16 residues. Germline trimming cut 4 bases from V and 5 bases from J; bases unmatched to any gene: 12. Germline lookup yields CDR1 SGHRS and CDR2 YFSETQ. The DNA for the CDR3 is TGCGCCAGCAGCGTGATCCCGGGACAGGGTCTCGAGACCCAGTACTTC. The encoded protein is CASSVIPGQGLETQYF. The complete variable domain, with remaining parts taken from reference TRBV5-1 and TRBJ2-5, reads KAGVTQTPRYLIKTRGQQVTLSCSPISGHRSVSWYQQTPGQGLQFLFEYFSETQRNKGNFPGRFSGRQFSNSRSEMNVSTLELGDSALYLCASSVIPGQGLETQYFGPGTRLLVL.

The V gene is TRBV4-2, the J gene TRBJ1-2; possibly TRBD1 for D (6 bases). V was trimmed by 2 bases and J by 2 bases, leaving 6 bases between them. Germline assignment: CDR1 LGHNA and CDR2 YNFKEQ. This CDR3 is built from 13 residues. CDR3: CASSQTGNYGYTF. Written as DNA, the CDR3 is TGTGCCAGCAGCCAAACAGGGAACTATGGCTACACCTTC.

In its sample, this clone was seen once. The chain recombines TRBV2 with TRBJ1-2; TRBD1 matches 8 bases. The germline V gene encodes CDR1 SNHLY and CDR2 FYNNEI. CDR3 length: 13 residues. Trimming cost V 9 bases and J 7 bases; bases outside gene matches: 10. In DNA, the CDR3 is TGTGCCAGAACCGGGACAGGAAGTTCTGGCTACACCTTC. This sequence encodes CARTGTGSSGYTF.

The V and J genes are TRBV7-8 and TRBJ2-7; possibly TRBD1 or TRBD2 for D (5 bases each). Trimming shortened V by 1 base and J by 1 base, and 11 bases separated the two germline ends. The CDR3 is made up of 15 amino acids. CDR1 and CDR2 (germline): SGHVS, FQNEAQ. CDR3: CASSLVEGSSYEQYF. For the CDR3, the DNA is TGTGCCAGCAGCTTAGTCGAGGGGTCATCCTACGAGCAGTACTTC.

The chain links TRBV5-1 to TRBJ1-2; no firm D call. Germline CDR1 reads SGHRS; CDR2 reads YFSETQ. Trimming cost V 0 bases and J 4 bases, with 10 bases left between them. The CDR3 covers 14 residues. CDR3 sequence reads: CASSLAERGYGYTF. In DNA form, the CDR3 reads TGCGCCAGCAGCTTGGCCGAACGGGGCTATGGCTACACCTTC.

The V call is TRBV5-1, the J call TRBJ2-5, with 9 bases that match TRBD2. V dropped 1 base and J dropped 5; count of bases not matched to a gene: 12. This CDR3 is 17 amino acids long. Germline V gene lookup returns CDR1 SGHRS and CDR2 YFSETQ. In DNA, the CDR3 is TGCGCCAGCAGCTTGTTGGGTGCGTTAGCGGGAGAGGAGACCCAGTACTTC. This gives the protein CASSLLGALAGEETQYF.

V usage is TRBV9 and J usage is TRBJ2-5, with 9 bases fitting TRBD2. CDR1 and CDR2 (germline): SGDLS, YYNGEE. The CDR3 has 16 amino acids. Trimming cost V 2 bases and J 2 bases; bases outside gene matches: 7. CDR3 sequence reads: CASSVTSGQLQETQYF. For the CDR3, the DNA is TGTGCCAGCAGCGTTACTAGCGGGCAACTTCAAGAGACCCAGTACTTC.

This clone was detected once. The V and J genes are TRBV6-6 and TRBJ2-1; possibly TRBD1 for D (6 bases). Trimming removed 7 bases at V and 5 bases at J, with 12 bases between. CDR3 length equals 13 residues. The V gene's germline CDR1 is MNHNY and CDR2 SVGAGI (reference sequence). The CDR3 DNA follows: TGTGCCAGCATCGACAGGTTTAACAATGAGCAGTTCTTC. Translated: CASIDRFNNEQFF.

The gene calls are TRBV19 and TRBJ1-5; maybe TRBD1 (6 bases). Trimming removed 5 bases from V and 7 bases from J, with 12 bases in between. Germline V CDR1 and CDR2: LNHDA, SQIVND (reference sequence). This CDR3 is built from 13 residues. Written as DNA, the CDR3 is TGTGCCAGTAGTCCCAGGGGTCCACAGCCCCAGCATTTT. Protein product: CASSPRGPQPQHF. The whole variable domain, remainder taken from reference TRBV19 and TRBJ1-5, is DGGITQSPKYLFRKEGQNVTLSCEQNLNHDAMYWYRQDPGQGLRLIYYSQIVNDFQKGDIAEGYSVSREKKESFPLTVTSAQKNPTAFYLCASSPRGPQPQHFGDGTRLSIL.

This CDR3 reads CASSPGRGTPSPSYEQYF. DNA for the CDR3: TGTGCCAGCAGCCCGGGGCGGGGGACCCCCTCCCCCAGCTACGAGCAGTACTTC. The V and J genes are TRBV2 and TRBJ2-7; 7 positions match TRBD2. Trimming took 6 bases from V and 3 from J; bases not matched to a gene: 20. CDR3 size: 18 residues. The germline V gene encodes CDR1 SNHLY and CDR2 FYNNEI. Filled out from reference TRBV2 and TRBJ2-7, the complete variable domain reads EPEVTQTPSHQVTQMGQEVILRCVPISNHLYFYWYRQILGQKVEFLVSFYNNEISEKSEIFDDQFSVERPDGSNFTLKIRSTKLEDSAMYFCASSPGRGTPSPSYEQYFGPGTRLTVT.

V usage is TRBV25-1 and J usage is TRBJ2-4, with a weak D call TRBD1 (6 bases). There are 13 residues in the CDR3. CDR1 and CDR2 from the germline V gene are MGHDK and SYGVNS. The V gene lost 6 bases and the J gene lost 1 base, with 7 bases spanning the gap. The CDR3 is CASSQGAKNIQYF. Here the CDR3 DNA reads TGTGCCAGCAGCCAGGGGGCCAAAAACATTCAGTACTTC.

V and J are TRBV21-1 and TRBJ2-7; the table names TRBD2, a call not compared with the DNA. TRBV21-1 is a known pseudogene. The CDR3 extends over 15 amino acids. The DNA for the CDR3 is TGTGCCAGCCCCCAGCCCCCCTTACTAGCGAACGAGCAGTACTTC. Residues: CASPQPPLLANEQYF.

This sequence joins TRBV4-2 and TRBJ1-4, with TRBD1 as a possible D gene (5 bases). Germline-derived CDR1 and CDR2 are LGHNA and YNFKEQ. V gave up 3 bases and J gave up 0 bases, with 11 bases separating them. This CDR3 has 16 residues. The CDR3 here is CASSQQGGATNEKLFF. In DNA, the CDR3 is TGTGCCAGCAGCCAGCAGGGAGGGGCAACTAATGAAAAACTGTTTTTT.

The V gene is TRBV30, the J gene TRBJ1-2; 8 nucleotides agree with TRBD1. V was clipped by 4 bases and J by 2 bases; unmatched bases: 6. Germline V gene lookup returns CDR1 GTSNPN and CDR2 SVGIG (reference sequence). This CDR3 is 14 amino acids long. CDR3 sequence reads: CAWTPDRGNYGYTF. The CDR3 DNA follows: TGTGCCTGGACTCCCGACAGGGGCAACTATGGCTACACCTTC. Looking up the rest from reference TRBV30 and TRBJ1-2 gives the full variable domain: SQTIHQWPATLVQPVGSPLSLECTVEGTSNPNLYWYRQAAGRGLQLLFYSVGIGQISSEVPQNLSASRPQDRQFILSSKKLLLSDSGFYLCAWTPDRGNYGYTFGSGTRLTVV.

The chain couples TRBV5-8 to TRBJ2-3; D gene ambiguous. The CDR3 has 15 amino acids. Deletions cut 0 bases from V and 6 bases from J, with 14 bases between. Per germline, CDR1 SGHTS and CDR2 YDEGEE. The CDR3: CASSLGNALGDTQYF. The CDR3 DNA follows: TGTGCCAGCAGCTTGGGAAACGCGTTAGGTGATACGCAGTATTTT.

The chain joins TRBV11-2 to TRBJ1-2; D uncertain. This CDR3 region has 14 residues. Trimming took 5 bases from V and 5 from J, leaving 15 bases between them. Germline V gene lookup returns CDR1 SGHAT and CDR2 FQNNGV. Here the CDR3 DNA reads TGTGCCAGCAGCACAGAATACTCGAGTTATGGCTACACCTTC. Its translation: CASSTEYSSYGYTF. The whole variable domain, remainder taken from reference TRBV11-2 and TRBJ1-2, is EAGVAQSPRYKIIEKRQSVAFWCNPISGHATLYWYQQILGQGPKLLIQFQNNGVVDDSQLPKDRFSAERLKGVDSTLKIQPAKLEDSAVYLCASSTEYSSYGYTFGSGTRLTVV.

The CDR3 DNA reads as TGTGCCAGCGCTCCTGATTGGCAGAAGGGCTACGAGCAGTACTTC. This sequence encodes CASAPDWQKGYEQYF. V gene TRBV18 combines with J gene TRBJ2-7; D is unresolved. The CDR3 sequence is 15 residues long. Germline values: CDR1 KGHSH, CDR2 LQKENI. Trimming removed 8 bases from V and 3 bases from J, with 20 bases in between. Together with reference TRBV18 and TRBJ2-7, the CDR3 gives the full variable domain: NAGVMQNPRHLVRRRGQEARLRCSPMKGHSHVYWYRQLPEEGLKFMVYLQKENIIDESGMPKERFSAEFPKEGPSILRIQQVVRGDSAAYFCASAPDWQKGYEQYFGPGTRLTVT.

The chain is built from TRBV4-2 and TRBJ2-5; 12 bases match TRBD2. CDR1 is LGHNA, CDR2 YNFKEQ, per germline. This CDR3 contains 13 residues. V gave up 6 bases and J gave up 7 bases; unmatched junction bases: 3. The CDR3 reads CASRPSGRGTQYF. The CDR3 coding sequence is TGTGCCAGCAGACCTAGCGGGAGGGGGACCCAGTACTTC.

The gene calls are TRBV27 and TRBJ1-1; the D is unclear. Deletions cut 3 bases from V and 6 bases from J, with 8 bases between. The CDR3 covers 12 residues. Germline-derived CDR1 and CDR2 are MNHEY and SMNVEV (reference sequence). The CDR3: CASSFRFPEAFF. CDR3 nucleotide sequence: TGTGCCAGCAGTTTCCGTTTCCCTGAAGCTTTCTTT.

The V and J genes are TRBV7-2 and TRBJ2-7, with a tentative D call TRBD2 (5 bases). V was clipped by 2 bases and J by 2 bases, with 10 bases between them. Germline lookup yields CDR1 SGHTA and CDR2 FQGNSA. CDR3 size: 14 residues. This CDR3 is CASSLFGIPYEQYF. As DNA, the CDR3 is TGTGCCAGCAGCTTATTCGGGATCCCCTACGAGCAGTACTTC.

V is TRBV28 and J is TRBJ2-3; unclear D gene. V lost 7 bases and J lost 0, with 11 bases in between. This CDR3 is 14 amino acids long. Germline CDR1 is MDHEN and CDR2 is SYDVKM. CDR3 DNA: TGTGCCAGCAACGGCGGATCTAGCACAGATACGCAGTATTTT. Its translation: CASNGGSSTDTQYF.

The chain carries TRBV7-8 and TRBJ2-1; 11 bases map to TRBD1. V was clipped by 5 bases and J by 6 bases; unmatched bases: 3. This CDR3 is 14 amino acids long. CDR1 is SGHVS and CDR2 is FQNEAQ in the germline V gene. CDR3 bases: TGTGCCAGCAGCGTAGGACAGGGGGCCAATGAGCAGTTCTTC. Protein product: CASSVGQGANEQFF.